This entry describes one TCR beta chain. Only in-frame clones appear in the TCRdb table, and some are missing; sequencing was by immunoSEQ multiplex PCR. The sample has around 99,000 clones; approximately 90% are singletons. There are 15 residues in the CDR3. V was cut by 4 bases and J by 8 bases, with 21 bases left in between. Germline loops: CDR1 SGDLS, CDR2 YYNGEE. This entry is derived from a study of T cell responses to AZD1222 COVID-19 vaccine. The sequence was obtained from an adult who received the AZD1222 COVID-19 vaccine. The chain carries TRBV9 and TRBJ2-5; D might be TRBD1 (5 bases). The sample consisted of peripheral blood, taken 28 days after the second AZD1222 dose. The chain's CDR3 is CASSTGLGAWDTQYF. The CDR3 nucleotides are TGTGCCAGCAGCACCGGCCTAGGGGCGTGGGATACCCAGTACTTC.